The 9 T cell receptor beta chains listed next were all sequenced from one sample in a study of Tregs in tolerant kidney transplant recipients. Libraries were prepared by immunoSEQ multiplex PCR; TCRdb keeps only in-frame clonotypes and omits some of them. The sample holds roughly 250,000 clones; roughly 84% are singletons and the top ten take around 0.68%. The source material was CD4+ T cells from blood. Receptors were obtained from a human donor in good health.

This chain connects TRBV2 to TRBJ2-7; 13 bases are shared with TRBD2. The length of the CDR3 is 15 residues. V was pared by 4 bases and J by 11 bases, with 11 bases of the junction left unmatched. Germline V gives CDR1 SNHLY, CDR2 FYNNEI. The CDR3 protein is CASSGNGLAGDPEYF. CDR3 sequence (DNA): TGTGCCAGCAGTGGAAATGGACTAGCGGGGGATCCGGAGTACTTC.

This chain links TRBV6-1 with TRBJ1-2; no definite D call. With 0 bases removed from V and 0 bases from J, the gap between germline ends came to 5 bases. The CDR3 runs 14 residues. Germline CDR1 is MNHNS and CDR2 is SASEGT. CDR3 region: CASSEASANYGYTF. In DNA form, the CDR3 reads TGTGCCAGCAGTGAAGCGTCGGCTAACTATGGCTACACCTTC.

The genes are TRBV19 and TRBJ1-4; TRBD1 might be the D (5 bases). Looked up from germline, CDR1 is LNHDA and CDR2 is SQIVND (reference sequence). V lost 4 bases and J lost 7, with 13 bases in between. CDR3 length equals 14 residues. In DNA form, the CDR3 reads TGTGCCAGTAGTAGGACACTACTGGGTGAAAAACTGTTTTTT. Amino acid sequence: CASSRTLLGEKLFF.

This clone was counted once. This rearrangement joins TRBV11-2 to TRBJ1-1; D remains ambiguous. CDR1 and CDR2 (germline): SGHAT, FQNNGV. Trimming stripped 1 base from V and 1 base from J, with 4 bases between. The CDR3 has 13 residues. The CDR3 protein is CASSLGPNTEAFF. In DNA, the CDR3 is TGTGCCAGCAGCTTAGGTCCGAACACTGAAGCTTTCTTT.

The V gene is TRBV6-4, the J gene TRBJ2-5; TRBD2 matches 11 bases. CDR3 length: 15 amino acids. Germline CDR1 MRHNA, CDR2 SNTAGT. V shed 2 bases and J 4 bases; nucleotides not matched to a gene: 3. In DNA form, the CDR3 reads TGTGCCAGCAGTGACCGGCTAGCGGGGGGAGAGACCCAGTACTTC. Amino acid sequence: CASSDRLAGGETQYF.

This clone was observed a few times. V and J are TRBV5-6 and TRBJ1-3; D uncertain. CDR3 length: 15 residues. The germline gives CDR1 SGHDT, CDR2 YYEEEE. Trimming pared 0 bases from V and 0 bases from J, leaving 7 bases between. Written as DNA, the CDR3 is TGTGCCAGCAGCTTGGTCCCGAGCTCTGGAAACACCATATATTTT. Its protein is CASSLVPSSGNTIYF.

CDR3 DNA sequence: TGTGCCAGTAGTAGGGGGTACGGGAACACCGGGGAGCTGTTTTTT. Translated, it gives CASSRGYGNTGELFF. The chain uses TRBV19 and TRBJ2-2, with D possibly being TRBD1 or TRBD2 (5 bases each). The CDR3 covers 15 residues. CDR1 and CDR2 from the germline V gene are LNHDA and SQIVND (reference sequence). V was shortened by 4 bases and J by 1 base, with 10 bases between the two germline ends.

The V gene is TRBV19, the J gene TRBJ2-1; 7 positions agree with TRBD2. Germline trimming cut 3 bases from V and 3 bases from J; bases unmatched to any gene: 8. The germline CDR1 and CDR2 sequences are LNHDA and SQIVND (reference sequence). The length of the CDR3 is 16 residues. The CDR3 here is CASSIAGLPGYNEQFF. CDR3 nucleotide sequence: TGTGCCAGTAGTATCGCGGGACTACCCGGCTACAATGAGCAGTTCTTC.

The rearrangement joins TRBV6-1 to TRBJ1-2, with D perhaps matching TRBD1 (6 bases). The CDR3 has 14 residues. Trimming pared 0 bases from V and 7 bases from J, leaving 12 bases between. Germline V gives CDR1 MNHNS, CDR2 SASEGT. This chain's CDR3 is CASSEAGGRIGYTF. CDR3 in DNA: TGTGCCAGCAGTGAAGCTGGGGGGCGCATTGGCTACACCTTC.